A selection of T cell receptor beta chains follows, all from one sample in a study of radiation and T cells in renal cell carcinoma. Produced via immunoSEQ multiplex PCR; TCRdb's table is partial and in-frame only. The table has around 75,000 clones, around 80% seen once. Sequencing was performed on blood, taken from a patient whose treatment included radiotherapy and nephrectomy. These receptors were obtained from a man aged 55 to 69 with renal cell carcinoma. Each CDR3 is given with its conserved first and last residue. The order of the fields is J gene, V gene, clone size, D gene, CDR3 DNA, CDR3 protein. D genes are given only for firm matches. Size values are once, few and many counts, or a class for expanded clones, and some rows have none.

TRBJ2-3	TRBV10-1	NA	NA	TGCGCCAGCAGTGAGTCGATAGCAGGGTATAGAGATACGCAGTATTTT	CASSESIAGYRDTQYF
TRBJ2-5	TRBV2	NA	NA	TGTGCCAGCAGTCGCCGCTCTAGTAAAGAGACCCAGTACTTC	CASSRRSSKETQYF
TRBJ2-7	TRBV9	NA	TRBD2	TGTGCCAGCAGCGTAGGGACTAGCGGTGCCTACGAGCAGTACTTC	CASSVGTSGAYEQYF
TRBJ1-2	TRBV5-6	once	NA	TGTGCCAGCAGCTGGGAGGGTCTCTTAAACTATGGCTACACCTTC	CASSWEGLLNYGYTF
TRBJ1-1	TRBV6-6	NA	TRBD1	TGTGCCAGCAGTGACAGGGGCACTGAAGCTTTCTTT	CASSDRGTEAFF
TRBJ2-7	TRBV27	NA	NA	TGTGCCAGCAGTCGCCTCTCCGGGACTGTGACCTACGAGCAGTACTTC	CASSRLSGTVTYEQYF
TRBJ1-1	TRBV27	NA	NA	TGTGCCAGCAGTAAAAACAGGGAATTCGCTGAAGCTTTCTTT	CASSKNREFAEAFF
TRBJ2-5	TRBV30	NA	NA	TGTGCCTGGAGTAGTTCGGGAGTGGAGACCCAGTACTTC	CAWSSSGVETQYF
TRBJ2-7	TRBV28	NA	NA	TGTGCCAGCAGTTTCCCTATCCGGAGGGAGCAGTACTTC	CASSFPIRREQYF
TRBJ1-2	TRBV30	NA	NA	TGTGCCTGGAACCACAACTATGGCTACACCTTC	CAWNHNYGYTF
TRBJ2-7	TRBV5-1	NA	TRBD1	TGCGCCAGCAGCCGAGGACAGGGAGGTGAGCAGTACTTC	CASSRGQGGEQYF
TRBJ2-2	TRBV2	NA	NA	TGTGCCAGCACTTCCCCGGGGGCCCCGTCTCCGAACACCGGGGAGCTGTTTTTT	CASTSPGAPSPNTGELFF
TRBJ1-6	TRBV6-6	NA	NA	TGTGCCAGCAGTTACCCTTTCGGGGGACGCCTCCACTTT	CASSYPFGGRLHF
TRBJ2-7	TRBV9	NA	TRBD2	TGTGCCAGCAGCGTTAGCGGGAGTGCATACGAGCAGTACTTC	CASSVSGSAYEQYF
TRBJ1-2	TRBV10-2	NA	NA	TGCGCCAGCAGTGCAGAGGGGTCCTATGGCTACACCTTC	CASSAEGSYGYTF
TRBJ2-1	TRBV10-1	NA	TRBD2	TGCGCCAGCAGTGAGTCGATGGGAGGGCCGATTGAAGAGCAGTTCTTC	CASSESMGGPIEEQFF
TRBJ2-3	TRBV19	NA	NA	TGTGCCAGTAGAACAGCGGGCACAGATACGCAGTATTTT	CASRTAGTDTQYF
TRBJ2-3	TRBV10-3	once	NA	TGTGCCATCAGTCAAGCGGTTACTAGCACAGATACGCAGTATTTT	CAISQAVTSTDTQYF
TRBJ2-3	TRBV14	NA	NA	TGTGCCAGCAGCCAGGGGTCTGGGAATACGCAGTATTTT	CASSQGSGNTQYF
TRBJ2-2	TRBV29-1	once	NA	TGCAGCGTTGAAGAGGACGACACCGGGGAGCTGTTTTTT	CSVEEDDTGELFF
TRBJ2-5	TRBV5-1	NA	TRBD2	TGCGCCAGCAGCCCCGGGACTAGCGGGAGTGAAGAGACCCAGTACTTC	CASSPGTSGSEETQYF
TRBJ2-4	TRBV27	NA	TRBD2	TGTGCCAGCGTCACTAGCGGGATAACCAAAAACATTCAGTACTTC	CASVTSGITKNIQYF
TRBJ2-3	TRBV30	NA	NA	TGTGCCTGGAAATTGGGGGGAGGCATACGCAGTTATTTT	CAWKLGGGIRSYF
TRBJ1-4	TRBV28	once	NA	TGTGCCAGCACCCCGGGACTTGTGGATGAAAAACTGTTTTTT	CASTPGLVDEKLFF
TRBJ1-3	TRBV18	NA	NA	TGTGCCAGCTCACCGGGTAATGGCGGCTTCGGAGGGGACACCATATATTTT	CASSPGNGGFGGDTIYF
TRBJ1-5	TRBV13	NA	NA	TGTGCCAGCAGCTCCCCAGGACAGCCCCAGCATTTT	CASSSPGQPQHF
TRBJ1-4	TRBV2	NA	NA	TGTGCCAGCAGGGGCGACAGGAGGCACGGGCTTGTCAATGAAAAACTGTTTTTT	CASRGDRRHGLVNEKLFF
TRBJ2-7	TRBV6-1	NA	NA	TGTGCCAGCAGTGAAGCGGGCGGGGGCAGCCACGAGCAGTACTTC	CASSEAGGGSHEQYF